The 29 T cell receptor beta chains given below trace back to one sample, sequenced in a study of blood T cell repertoires in COVID-19. Data came from immunoSEQ multiplex PCR; TCRdb stores just in-frame clones and leaves some out. Seen here are about 120,000 clones, around four fifths observed once, and the top ten hold around 5.2%. Sequencing was carried out using peripheral blood. The receptors were gathered from a man in his 60s with acute or convalescent COVID-19.

The J gene is TRBJ1-5, the V gene TRBV12-3 or TRBV12-4, with D unclear. The ends were cut back, 3 bases at V and 5 bases at J, with 8 bases in the middle. CDR3 length equals 13 residues. As DNA, the CDR3 is TGTGCCAGCAGTTTGGTCACGGATCAGCCCCAGCATTTT. It is translated as CASSLVTDQPQHF.

This clone was seen many times. The rearrangement uses TRBV14 and TRBJ2-7, with TRBD1 as a possible D gene (6 bases). In germline, CDR1 is SGHDN, CDR2 FVKESK. With 0 bases removed from V and 6 bases from J, the gap between germline ends came to 18 bases. This CDR3 contains 16 residues. The CDR3 loop is CASSQDAGVRGSEQYF. The CDR3 DNA follows: TGTGCCAGCAGCCAAGATGCCGGAGTCAGGGGAAGCGAGCAGTACTTC.

This rearrangement joins TRBV20-1 to TRBJ2-1; 9 bases match TRBD2. Germline CDR1 is DFQATT and CDR2 is SNEGSKA (reference sequence). Trimming at V came to 3 bases and at J to 3 bases, leaving 6 bases not matched to a gene. This CDR3 has 15 amino acids. The CDR3 DNA reads TGCAGTGCTAGTTTGAGCGGGAGGTACTACAATGAGCAGTTCTTC. It codes for CSASLSGRYYNEQFF.

The rearrangement links TRBV12-3 or TRBV12-4 to TRBJ1-1; unclear D gene. The CDR3 is 12 residues long. The V end lost 3 bases, the J end lost 4 bases, and 6 bases lay between the germline ends. CDR3 loop: CASSFSSTEAFF. DNA of the CDR3: TGTGCCAGCAGTTTTTCCAGCACTGAAGCTTTCTTT.

The chain joins TRBV29-1 to TRBJ1-1, with D maybe TRBD1 (5 bases). Germline V gene data show CDR1 as SQVTM and CDR2 as ANQGSEA. CDR3 length equals 14 residues. V shed 7 bases and J shed 4 bases, with 19 bases lying between them. CDR3 protein: CSAPSWGGGTEAFF. CDR3 sequence (DNA): TGCAGCGCCCCGAGTTGGGGGGGAGGCACTGAAGCTTTCTTT.

This clone was observed a single time. The V and J genes are TRBV3-1 (or the pseudogene TRBV3-2) and TRBJ2-7; D may be TRBD2 (5 bases). V lost 2 bases and J 6 bases, leaving 14 bases between the germline ends. Per germline, CDR1 LGHDT and CDR2 YNNKEL (reference sequence). The CDR3 has 14 amino acids. The CDR3 coding sequence is TGTGCCAGCAGCCAAAGAGGGCCCACCGGCGAGCAGTACTTC. This sequence encodes CASSQRGPTGEQYF.

The chain carries TRBV14 and TRBJ2-3; 7 bases are a match to TRBD2. V was clipped by 3 bases and J by 0 bases; unmatched bases: 6. The CDR3 loop spans 16 amino acids. Germline CDR1 SGHDN, CDR2 FVKESK. This chain's CDR3 is CASSQLSGFSTDTQYF. The CDR3 region has the DNA TGTGCCAGCAGCCAGCTTAGCGGGTTCAGCACAGATACGCAGTATTTT.

The J gene is TRBJ2-7, the V gene TRBV7-9; the D is unclear. V was pared by 5 bases and J by 3 bases, with 14 bases between. The germline gives CDR1 SEHNR, CDR2 FQNEAQ (reference sequence). The CDR3 sequence is 14 residues long. CDR3 region: CASSLDGFSYEQYF. CDR3 nucleotides: TGTGCCAGCAGCCTCGACGGGTTCAGCTACGAGCAGTACTTC.

This clone was counted between two and nine times. The rearrangement links TRBV7-9 to TRBJ2-2; 8 nucleotides align to TRBD1. The germline V gene has CDR1 SEHNR and CDR2 FQNEAQ (reference sequence). J lost 7 bases, V lost 4 bases, and 2 bases had no gene match. The length of the CDR3 is 13 residues. In nucleotides, the CDR3 is TGTGCCAGCAGCTACAGGGGGAACGGGGAGCTGTTTTTT. Translating it yields CASSYRGNGELFF.

J is TRBJ1-1 and V is TRBV24-1; 8 bases fit TRBD1. V lost 3 bases, J lost 12 bases, and 5 bases stayed unmatched. In germline, CDR1 is KGHDR, CDR2 SFDVKD. The CDR3 sequence is 12 residues long. CDR3 sequence: CATSDQDRGPFF. The CDR3 region has the DNA TGTGCCACCAGTGATCAAGACAGGGGCCCTTTCTTT.

For the CDR3, the DNA is TGTGCTAGTGGTTTGACTAGCGCTAACACCGGGGAGCTGTTTTTT. This translates into CASGLTSANTGELFF. This sequence joins TRBV12-5 and TRBJ2-2; 7 nucleotides align to TRBD2. Germline V gives CDR1 LGHNT, CDR2 FRNRAP. There are 15 residues in the CDR3. V shed 2 bases, J shed 2 bases, and the junction held 2 bases outside the gene matches. The variable domain in full, with the rest retrieved from reference TRBV12-5 and TRBJ2-2, is DARVTQTPRHKVTEMGQEVTMRCQPILGHNTVFWYRQTMMQGLELLAYFRNRAPLDDSGMPKDRFSAEMPDATLATLKIQPSEPRDSAVYFCASGLTSANTGELFFGEGSRLTVL.

The chain couples TRBV30 to TRBJ2-3; D may be TRBD1 (6 bases). Germline V gives CDR1 GTSNPN, CDR2 SVGIG (reference sequence). Trimming removed 8 bases from V and 4 bases from J, with 22 bases in between. The CDR3 extends over 15 amino acids. CDR3 nucleotide sequence: TGTGCCGGATGGGTCTGGGACAAGGACTCAGATACGCAGTATTTT. Translating it yields CAGWVWDKDSDTQYF.

This clone was picked up a small number of times. The rearrangement uses TRBV5-6 and TRBJ2-7, with D perhaps matching TRBD2 (6 bases). The V gene lost 0 bases and the J gene lost 3 bases, with 13 bases spanning the gap. The CDR3 has 15 amino acids. CDR1 and CDR2 from the germline V gene are SGHDT and YYEEEE. DNA for the CDR3: TGTGCCAGCAGCTTGGGGGGAGGAGGGATCTACGAGCAGTACTTC. Its translation: CASSLGGGGIYEQYF.

The chain recombines TRBV5-1 with TRBJ1-1; perhaps TRBD1 as D (5 bases). CDR1 is SGHRS and CDR2 is YFSETQ in the germline V gene. The CDR3 sequence is 15 residues long. Trimming removed 0 bases at V and 1 base at J, with 10 bases between. The CDR3 here is CASSLVAGQNTEAFF. Written as DNA, the CDR3 is TGCGCCAGCAGCTTGGTGGCCGGACAGAACACTGAAGCTTTCTTT.

V and J are TRBV2 and TRBJ1-2; no firm D call. Germline V gene sequence: CDR1 SNHLY, CDR2 FYNNEI. Trimming removed 3 bases from V and 6 bases from J, with 14 bases in between. CDR3 size: 14 residues. The CDR3: CASSEGDPVDGYTF. The CDR3 nucleotides are TGTGCCAGCAGTGAGGGCGACCCAGTGGATGGCTACACCTTC.

The chain carries TRBV25-1 and TRBJ1-2; 8 nucleotides line up with TRBD1. After removal of 2 bases from V and 7 bases from J, the junction contained 12 bases not matched to a gene. This CDR3 contains 16 residues. Germline V gives CDR1 MGHDK, CDR2 SYGVNS. CDR3 nucleotides: TGTGCCAGCAGTGAAGAGGCAGGGGGCGATCTCACTGGCTACACCTTC. Translating gives CASSEEAGGDLTGYTF.

This chain connects TRBV12-3 or TRBV12-4 to TRBJ1-1, with a weak D call TRBD1 (6 bases). The CDR3 runs to 13 residues. V gave up 7 bases and J gave up 5 bases, with 14 bases separating them. CDR3 protein: CASIQGGGTEAFF. In DNA, the CDR3 is TGTGCCAGCATCCAGGGAGGGGGAACTGAAGCTTTCTTT.

The V call is TRBV6-5, the J call TRBJ1-5; the D is unclear. Germline assignment: CDR1 MNHEY and CDR2 SVGAGI. Trimming cost V 0 bases and J 2 bases, with 5 bases left between them. The CDR3 is made up of 14 amino acids. CDR3 coding DNA: TGTGCCAGCAGTTACTCGAGGGGCAATCAGCCCCAGCATTTT. Protein sequence: CASSYSRGNQPQHF.

This rearrangement joins TRBV2 to TRBJ1-1, with 7 bases aligning to TRBD1. CDR3 length: 15 amino acids. V lost 2 bases to trimming and J lost 2 bases; unmatched junction nucleotides: 5. Germline loops: CDR1 SNHLY, CDR2 FYNNEI. The CDR3 bases are TGTGCCAGCAGTGAATTGGGACAGAAAAACACTGAAGCTTTCTTT. This codes for CASSELGQKNTEAFF.

The chain is built from TRBV19 and TRBJ1-1; a possible D gene is TRBD1 (6 bases). The CDR3 extends over 14 amino acids. V was shortened by 3 bases and J by 4 bases, with 12 bases between the two germline ends. The germline CDR1 and CDR2 sequences are LNHDA and SQIVND (reference sequence). CDR3: CASSMQGPGTEAFF. CDR3 in DNA: TGTGCCAGTAGTATGCAGGGGCCGGGCACTGAAGCTTTCTTT.

The genes are TRBV10-3 and TRBJ1-2; 7 bases match TRBD1. V trimming: 5 bases; J trimming: 0 bases; junction bases outside the gene matches: 3. The CDR3 spans 14 residues. Germline V gene lookup returns CDR1 ENHRY and CDR2 SYGVKD. The CDR3: CAISRQGPNYGYTF. The CDR3 DNA follows: TGTGCCATCAGTCGACAGGGTCCTAACTATGGCTACACCTTC.

The chain carries TRBV7-9 and TRBJ1-4; no firm D call. Germline CDR1 reads SEHNR; CDR2 reads FQNEAQ (reference sequence). Deletions cut 5 bases from V and 5 bases from J, with 15 bases between. The CDR3 totals 15 residues. The CDR3 DNA sequence: TGTGCCAGCAGCCTCATGGAGAAAACAAATGAAAAACTGTTTTTT. It translates to CASSLMEKTNEKLFF.

This chain connects TRBV2 to TRBJ1-5, with unresolved D. V gave up 8 bases and J gave up 1 base, with 9 bases separating them. The CDR3 runs to 13 residues. Looked up from germline, CDR1 is SNHLY and CDR2 is FYNNEI. The CDR3 is CASGDWSNQPQHF. The DNA of the CDR3 is TGTGCCAGCGGAGACTGGAGCAATCAGCCCCAGCATTTT.

The chain couples TRBV11-2 to TRBJ2-5; D is perhaps TRBD2 (5 bases). CDR1 is SGHAT, CDR2 FQNNGV, per germline. The CDR3 is 14 amino acids. V lost 1 base and J 5 bases, leaving 11 bases between the germline ends. The CDR3: CASSLVRGIETQYF. The CDR3 DNA is TGTGCCAGCAGCTTAGTCCGGGGTATCGAGACCCAGTACTTC.

This clone was counted a single time. The gene calls are TRBV3-1 (or the pseudogene TRBV3-2) and TRBJ1-5, with D tentatively TRBD1 (6 bases). CDR1 and CDR2 (germline): LGHDT, YNNKEL (reference sequence). The V end was cut by 3 bases, the J end by 3 bases, with 12 bases between. This CDR3 has 15 amino acids. CDR3 protein: CASSQAGTSNQPQHF. CDR3 nucleotide sequence: TGTGCCAGCAGCCAGGCCGGGACATCCAATCAGCCCCAGCATTTT.

J is TRBJ1-2 and V is TRBV9; 8 bases are shared with TRBD1. From germline, CDR1 is SGDLS and CDR2 YYNGEE. The junction had 6 bases not matched to a gene; V was cut back by 4 bases and J by 4 bases. The length of the CDR3 is 14 residues. The chain's CDR3 is CASSQQGGSYGYTF. CDR3 coding DNA: TGTGCCAGCAGCCAACAGGGGGGGAGCTATGGCTACACCTTC.

This chain uses TRBV2 with TRBJ1-2; D is unresolved. The V and J ends lost 3 bases and 6 bases respectively, with 17 bases between them. The germline V gene has CDR1 SNHLY and CDR2 FYNNEI. The length of the CDR3 is 15 residues. CDR3 sequence (DNA): TGTGCCAGCAGTGAGGCAAGGCCCGGGTGGGATGGCTACACCTTC. This translates into CASSEARPGWDGYTF.

The chain has TRBV20-1 and TRBJ1-2, with a tentative D call TRBD1 (5 bases). The germline V gene encodes CDR1 DFQATT and CDR2 SNEGSKA (reference sequence). V was pared by 6 bases and J by 4 bases, with 9 bases between. The CDR3 spans 11 residues. The CDR3 nucleotides are TGCAGTGCCGCCCAGGGCTATGGCTACACCTTC. It translates to CSAAQGYGYTF.

This rearrangement joins TRBV27 to TRBJ1-1; possibly TRBD1 for D (5 bases). There are 14 residues in the CDR3. Per the germline V gene, CDR1 is MNHEY and CDR2 is SMNVEV (reference sequence). V was shortened by 4 bases and J by 3 bases, with 12 bases between the two germline ends. The CDR3: CASSSQGTYTEAFF. CDR3 sequence (DNA): TGTGCCAGCAGTTCCCAGGGTACGTACACTGAAGCTTTCTTT.